The 19 T cell receptor beta chains in this list originate from one sample, sequenced in a study of T cell repertoires in cytomegalovirus infection. Each CDR3 protein is one row after TCRdb ran MiXCR on the reads. The table has approximately 180,000 distinct CDR3 sequences, about a sixth seen once. Sequencing was carried out using CD8+ T cells from PBMCs. These receptors all stem from a human donor in good health (CMV status not recorded). Some clones in this sample may be carry-over from other donors' samples.

At least ten counts were recorded for this clonotype. V is TRBV7-2 and J is TRBJ1-5, with a possible D match to TRBD1 (5 bases). Trimming took 7 bases from V and 3 from J, leaving 16 bases between them. CDR3 size: 15 residues. Germline V CDR1 and CDR2: SGHTA, FQGNSA. The CDR3 protein is CASTREGRHNQPQHF. CDR3 bases: TGTGCCAGCACCCGAGAGGGACGGCACAATCAGCCCCAGCATTTT.

This clonotype was observed a few times. This rearrangement joins TRBV14 to TRBJ2-7, with TRBD1 matching 8 bases. This CDR3 spans 15 amino acids. With V trimmed by 4 bases and J by 3 bases, 8 bases remained unmatched. Germline loops: CDR1 SGHDN, CDR2 FVKESK. CDR3 nucleotides: TGTGCCAGCAGCCGCAGGGGGCTTACGTTCTACGAGCAGTACTTC. Amino acids: CASSRRGLTFYEQYF.

This chain connects TRBV4-2 to TRBJ2-7; the D is unclear. The CDR3 length is 16 residues. Per germline, CDR1 LGHNA and CDR2 YNFKEQ. The V gene lost 0 bases and the J gene lost 0 bases, with 12 bases spanning the gap. CDR3 amino acids: CASSQERQVHSYEQYF. CDR3 nucleotides: TGTGCCAGCAGCCAAGAACGGCAGGTCCACTCCTACGAGCAGTACTTC.

The genes are TRBV7-2 and TRBJ1-1; 7 bases are shared with TRBD1. The V gene's germline CDR1 is SGHTA and CDR2 FQGNSA. The CDR3 has 13 residues. With V trimmed by 6 bases and J by 5 bases, 6 bases remained unmatched. CDR3 amino acids: CASRLTGKTEAFF. The CDR3 DNA is TGTGCCAGCAGGTTGACAGGGAAGACTGAAGCTTTCTTT.

This clonotype appeared a single time. The rearrangement links TRBV14 to TRBJ2-3, with 9 bases that match TRBD2. The CDR3 is 15 residues long. In germline, CDR1 is SGHDN, CDR2 FVKESK. Germline trimming cut 2 bases from V and 5 bases from J; bases unmatched to any gene: 5. CDR3 DNA sequence: TGTGCCAGCAGCCAATTAGCGGGGGCTATAGATACGCAGTATTTT. It specifies CASSQLAGAIDTQYF.

V gene TRBV12-3 or TRBV12-4 combines with J gene TRBJ2-3; 8 bases match TRBD2. Unmatched junction bases numbered 8, after V lost 10 bases and J lost 2 bases. The CDR3 runs to 14 residues. The CDR3 reads CATYSGAITDTQYF. DNA of the CDR3: TGTGCCACTTATAGCGGGGCGATCACAGATACGCAGTATTTT.

The rearrangement joins TRBV4-2 to TRBJ2-2, with 8 bases that match TRBD1. CDR1 is LGHNA and CDR2 is YNFKEQ in the germline V gene. The J segment lost 6 bases and the V segment lost 4 bases, leaving 7 bases of the junction unmatched. The CDR3 totals 15 residues. CDR3 nucleotide sequence: TGTGCCAGCAGCCTAGGACAGGGAGTCGCCGGGGAGCTGTTTTTT. It yields the protein CASSLGQGVAGELFF.

This clonotype was counted a single time. This rearrangement joins TRBV24-1 to TRBJ2-1; 15 bases match TRBD2. The V gene's germline CDR1 is KGHDR and CDR2 SFDVKD. Trimming at V came to 4 bases and at J to 4 bases, leaving 1 base not matched to a gene. The CDR3 length is 16 residues. The CDR3 bases are TGTGCCACCAGTGAGGGACTAGCGGGGGGATACAATGAGCAGTTCTTC. Its protein is CATSEGLAGGYNEQFF.

The CDR3 loop is CASSQVEQLSSYEQYF. CDR3 nucleotides: TGCGCCAGCAGCCAAGTTGAACAGCTCAGCTCCTACGAGCAGTACTTC. The chain carries TRBV4-1 and TRBJ2-7; D is unresolved. Trimming cost V 1 base and J 0 bases, with 13 bases left between them. The CDR3 totals 16 residues. CDR1 is MGHRA and CDR2 is YSYEKL in the germline V gene.

There are a few counts of this clonotype. CDR3 DNA: TGTGCCAGCAGTTTTCGGATTGGAGAAAAACTGTTTTTT. Its translation is CASSFRIGEKLFF. The chain recombines TRBV28 with TRBJ1-4; D remains ambiguous. CDR1 is MDHEN and CDR2 is SYDVKM in the germline V gene. With 3 bases removed from V and 8 bases from J, the gap between germline ends came to 10 bases. The CDR3 runs 13 residues.

This clonotype was counted a few times. V gene TRBV20-1 combines with J gene TRBJ1-4; D perhaps matches TRBD1 (5 bases). The CDR3 covers 13 residues. Trimming shortened V by 6 bases and J by 2 bases, and 10 bases separated the two germline ends. Germline V lookup: CDR1 DFQATT, CDR2 SNEGSKA (reference sequence). The CDR3 is CSATQGTNEKLFF. The CDR3 DNA is TGCAGTGCCACGCAGGGTACTAATGAAAAACTGTTTTTT.

The chain is built from TRBV4-3 and TRBJ2-3; D call uncertain. CDR3 length equals 17 residues. Germline assignment: CDR1 LGHNA and CDR2 YSLEER. The V gene lost 4 bases and the J gene lost 2 bases, with 19 bases spanning the gap. CDR3 in DNA: TGCGCCAGCAGCCGCGACGACACCTTCGACCTCACAGATACGCAGTATTTT. Its protein is CASSRDDTFDLTDTQYF.

V usage is TRBV9 and J usage is TRBJ2-2; no clear D. V gave up 3 bases and J gave up 0 bases, with 0 bases separating them. There are 12 residues in the CDR3. CDR1 is SGDLS, CDR2 YYNGEE, per germline. CDR3 protein: CASSANTGELFF. DNA for the CDR3: TGTGCCAGCAGCGCGAACACCGGGGAGCTGTTTTTT. Full variable domain (remainder filled in from reference TRBV9 and TRBJ2-2): DSGVTQTPKHLITATGQRVTLRCSPRSGDLSVYWYQQSLDQGLQFLIQYYNGEERAKGNILERFSAQQFPDLHSELNLSSLELGDSALYFCASSANTGELFFGEGSRLTVL.

This clonotype was seen only a few times. The V and J genes are TRBV6-2 or TRBV6-3 and TRBJ1-1, with D perhaps matching TRBD1 (6 bases). Germline CDR1 and CDR2: MNHEY and SVGEGT. The CDR3 is made up of 16 amino acids. Between the trimmed V and J ends, which lost 6 bases and 0 bases, there was a span of 17 bases. CDR3 sequence (DNA): TGTGCCAGCAGCCCGCGGGACACTTACATGAACACTGAAGCTTTCTTT. It encodes CASSPRDTYMNTEAFF.

The genes are TRBV5-4 and TRBJ2-2; 10 bases are shared with TRBD1. V shed 5 bases, J shed 3 bases, and the junction held 4 bases outside the gene matches. The CDR3 has 15 amino acids. Per germline, CDR1 SGHNT and CDR2 YYREEE (reference sequence). CDR3: CASREGTGDTGELFF. CDR3 nucleotides: TGTGCCAGCAGAGAGGGGACAGGGGACACCGGGGAGCTGTTTTTT.

This clonotype was found a few times. The chain uses TRBV7-8 and TRBJ1-4, with D tentatively TRBD1 (6 bases). Germline V gene sequence: CDR1 SGHVS, CDR2 FQNEAQ. Trimming took 5 bases from V and 7 from J, leaving 17 bases between them. There are 15 residues in the CDR3. The CDR3: CASSVKFNRVEKLFF. The CDR3 coding sequence is TGTGCCAGCAGCGTTAAATTTAACAGGGTTGAAAAACTGTTTTTT.

The chain joins TRBV4-3 to TRBJ2-2; D may be TRBD2 (5 bases). Trimming took off 0 bases at V and 4 bases at J, with 12 bases between the two ends. Germline values: CDR1 LGHNA, CDR2 YSLEER. The CDR3 runs 16 residues. CDR3: CASSQDPGLITGELFF. The CDR3 DNA reads TGCGCCAGCAGCCAAGATCCCGGACTGATCACCGGGGAGCTGTTTTTT.

This clonotype was recorded a few times. V is TRBV7-9 and J is TRBJ1-2, with 9 bases lining up with TRBD1. CDR1 and CDR2 from the germline V gene are SEHNR and FQNEAQ (reference sequence). This CDR3 region has 14 residues. V dropped 3 bases and J dropped 6; count of bases not matched to a gene: 5. For the CDR3, the DNA is TGTGCCAGCAGCTTCATGGGACAGGGAGATGGCTACACCTTC. Its translation is CASSFMGQGDGYTF.

This clonotype has a handful of counts. J is TRBJ1-5 and V is TRBV28; 8 bases line up with TRBD1. This CDR3 comprises 16 residues. The V and J ends lost 5 bases and 2 bases, in that order; junction bases with no gene match: 8. Germline assignment: CDR1 MDHEN and CDR2 SYDVKM. CDR3 amino acids: CASSLMTGEGNQPQHF. The CDR3 coding sequence is TGTGCCAGCAGTCTGATGACAGGGGAGGGCAATCAGCCCCAGCATTTT.